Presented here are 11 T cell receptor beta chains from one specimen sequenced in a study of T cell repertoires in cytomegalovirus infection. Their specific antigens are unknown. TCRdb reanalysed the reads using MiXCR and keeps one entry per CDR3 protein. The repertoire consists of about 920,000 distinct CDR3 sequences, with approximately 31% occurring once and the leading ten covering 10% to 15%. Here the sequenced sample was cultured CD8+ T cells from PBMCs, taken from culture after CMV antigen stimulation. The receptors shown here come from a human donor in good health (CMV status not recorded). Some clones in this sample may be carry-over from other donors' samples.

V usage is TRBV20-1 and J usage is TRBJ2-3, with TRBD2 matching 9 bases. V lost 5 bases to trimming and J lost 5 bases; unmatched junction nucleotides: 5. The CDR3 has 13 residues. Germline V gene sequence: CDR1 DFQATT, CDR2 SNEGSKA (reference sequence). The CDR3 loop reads CSAATSGLDTQYF. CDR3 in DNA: TGCAGTGCTGCGACTAGCGGTTTAGATACGCAGTATTTT.

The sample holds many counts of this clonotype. CDR3 protein: CASQGGLNEQFF. DNA for the CDR3: TGTGCCTCCCAGGGAGGTTTGAATGAGCAGTTCTTC. This chain connects TRBV7-6 to TRBJ2-1, with D possibly being TRBD2 (6 bases). V gave up 11 bases and J gave up 7 bases, with 15 bases separating them. The V gene's germline CDR1 is SGHVS and CDR2 FNYEAQ. This CDR3 comprises 12 residues.

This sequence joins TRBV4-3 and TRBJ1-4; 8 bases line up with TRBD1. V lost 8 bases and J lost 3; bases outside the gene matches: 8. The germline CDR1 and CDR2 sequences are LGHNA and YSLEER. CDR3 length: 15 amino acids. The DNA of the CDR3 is TGCGCCAGCGGTCCCGGGACAGGTTCTAATGAAAAACTGTTTTTT. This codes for CASGPGTGSNEKLFF.

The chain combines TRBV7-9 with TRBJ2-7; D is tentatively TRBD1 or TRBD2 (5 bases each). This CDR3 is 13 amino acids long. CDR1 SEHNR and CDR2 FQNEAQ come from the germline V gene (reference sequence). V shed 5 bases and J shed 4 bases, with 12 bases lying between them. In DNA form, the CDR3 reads TGTGCCAGCAGCCGTCGGGACGGATACGAGCAGTACGTC. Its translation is CASSRRDGYEQYV.

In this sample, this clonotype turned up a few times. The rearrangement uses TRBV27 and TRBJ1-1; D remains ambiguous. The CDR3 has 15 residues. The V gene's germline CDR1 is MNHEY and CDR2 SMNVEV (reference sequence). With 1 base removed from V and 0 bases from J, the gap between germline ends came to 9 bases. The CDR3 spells CASSLYGGMNTEAFF. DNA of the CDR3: TGTGCCAGCAGTTTATACGGAGGGATGAACACTGAAGCTTTCTTT.

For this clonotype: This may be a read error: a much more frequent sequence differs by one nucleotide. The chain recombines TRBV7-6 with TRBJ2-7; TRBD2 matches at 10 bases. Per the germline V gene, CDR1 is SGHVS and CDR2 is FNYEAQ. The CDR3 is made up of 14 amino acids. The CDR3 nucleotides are TGTGTCAGCAGCTTAAGCGGGGGGGCAGCTGAGCAGTACGTC. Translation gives CVSSLSGGAAEQYV.

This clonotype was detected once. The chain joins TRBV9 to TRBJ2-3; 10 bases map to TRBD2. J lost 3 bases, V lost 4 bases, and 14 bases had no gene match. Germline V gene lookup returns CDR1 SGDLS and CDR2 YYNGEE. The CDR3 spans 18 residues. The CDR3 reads CASSPLAERGGWTDTQYF. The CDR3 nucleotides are TGTGCCAGCAGCCCCCTCGCGGAGCGGGGGGGCTGGACAGATACGCAGTATTTT.

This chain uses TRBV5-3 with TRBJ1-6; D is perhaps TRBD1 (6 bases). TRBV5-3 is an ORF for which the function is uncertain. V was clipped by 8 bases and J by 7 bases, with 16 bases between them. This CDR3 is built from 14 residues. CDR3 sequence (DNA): TGTGCCAGCAGGCGTACCCAGGGGAATTCACCCCTCCACTTT. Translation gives CASRRTQGNSPLHF.

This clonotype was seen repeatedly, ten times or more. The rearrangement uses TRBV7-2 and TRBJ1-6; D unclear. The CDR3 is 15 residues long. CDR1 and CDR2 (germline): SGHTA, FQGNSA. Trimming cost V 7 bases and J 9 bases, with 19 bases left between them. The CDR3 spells CASTEMGTRISPLHF. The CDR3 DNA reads TGTGCCAGCACCGAGATGGGTACGCGGATTTCACCCCTCCACTTT.

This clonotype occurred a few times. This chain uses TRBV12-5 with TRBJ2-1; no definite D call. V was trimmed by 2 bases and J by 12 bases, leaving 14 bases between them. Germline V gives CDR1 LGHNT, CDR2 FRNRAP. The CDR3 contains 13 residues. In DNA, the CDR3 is TGTGCTAGTGGTTTGTCTGGTGCGATTGGGCAGTTCTTC. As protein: CASGLSGAIGQFF.

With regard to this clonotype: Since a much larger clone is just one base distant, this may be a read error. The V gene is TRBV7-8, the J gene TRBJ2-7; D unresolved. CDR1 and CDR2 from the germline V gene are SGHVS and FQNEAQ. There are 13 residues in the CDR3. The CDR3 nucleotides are TGTGTCAGCAGCAAGAGTCAAAACTACGAGCAGTACTTC. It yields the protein CVSSKSQNYEQYF.